Below are 6 T cell receptor beta chains sequenced from a single sample in a study of vaccination and CD4 T cells after COVID-19. Treatment described: 10-day PBMC culture with coronavirus spike peptide pools or control peptides (ViraFEST assay). Prior to the COVID-19 pandemic (2011-2018), the unexposed donor's CD4+ T cells were collected. An Oncomine TCR Beta short-read assay was used to sequence the DNA from cultured CD4+ T cells. Genomic DNA from cultured CD4+ T cells was extracted. Each CDR3 protein is one row after TCRdb ran MiXCR on the PCR reads. The sample lists about 10,000 distinct CDR3 sequences; approximately 29% were seen once. These receptors have no identified antigens. Specimen: CD4+ T cells from blood, cultured in vitro. The receptors stem from a human donor in good health.

V usage is TRBV27 and J usage is TRBJ2-1; 15 nucleotides align to TRBD2. The CDR3 consists of 17 residues. After removal of 2 bases from V and 1 base from J, the junction contained 0 bases not matched to a gene. Germline V gene sequence: CDR1 MNHEY, CDR2 SMNVEV (reference sequence). CDR3 in amino acids: CASSLGTSGRSYNEQFF. In DNA, the CDR3 is TGTGCCAGCAGTTTAGGGACTAGCGGGAGGTCCTACAATGAGCAGTTCTTC.

This chain connects TRBV5-1 to TRBJ1-5; possible D gene TRBD1, 6 bases. From germline, CDR1 is SGHRS and CDR2 YFSETQ. The germline V and J ends were trimmed by 4 bases and 4 bases, with 18 bases remaining between them. This CDR3 is 16 amino acids long. CDR3 residues: CASSLNPTGLNQPQHF. The CDR3 nucleotides read TGCGCCAGCAGCCTCAACCCTACAGGGTTGAATCAGCCCCAGCATTTT.

The chain links TRBV7-2 to TRBJ1-1, with TRBD1 matching over 8 bases. Trimming at V came to 0 bases and at J to 6 bases, leaving 3 bases not matched to a gene. CDR1 and CDR2 from the germline V gene are SGHTA and FQGNSA. This CDR3 is built from 14 residues. The CDR3, as DNA: TGTGCCAGCAGCTTAGCACAGGGGGGAGCTGAAGCTTTCTTT. As protein: CASSLAQGGAEAFF.

This clonotype was picked up a small number of times. The chain combines TRBV20-1 with TRBJ2-2; no clear D. This CDR3 comprises 16 residues. CDR1 and CDR2 (germline): DFQATT, SNEGSKA (reference sequence). Trimming took off 0 bases at V and 1 base at J, with 12 bases between the two ends. This chain's CDR3 is CSARDPVRLNTGELFF. In nucleotides, the CDR3 is TGCAGTGCTAGAGATCCGGTCCGATTGAACACCGGGGAGCTGTTTTTT.

The chain uses TRBV6-2 or TRBV6-3 and TRBJ1-1; D may be TRBD1 (6 bases). The V and J ends lost 9 bases and 6 bases respectively, with 11 bases between them. The CDR3 loop spans 11 amino acids. Looked up from germline, CDR1 is MNHEY and CDR2 is SVGEGT. The CDR3 region is CASAGASEAFF. In DNA, the CDR3 is TGTGCCAGTGCGGGGGCGTCTGAAGCTTTCTTT.

As for this clonotype: A much bigger clone sits one base away, suggesting this may be a read error. Because the CDR3 is missing its conserved closing phenylalanine or tryptophan, this is likely a read error. This rearrangement joins TRBV7-2 to TRBJ1-6; TRBD1 agrees at 8 bases. Germline CDR1 and CDR2: SGHTA and FQGNSA. The V segment lost 4 bases and the J segment 5 bases; nucleotides outside the gene matches: 4. CDR3 length: 15 residues. DNA of the CDR3: TGTGCCAGCAGCTCCCAGACAGGGGATAATTCACCCCTCCACCTT. This translates into CASSSQTGDNSPLHL.